The 18 T cell receptor beta chains reported below all come from one sample, sequenced in a study of T cells in Graves' hyperthyroidism and ophthalmopathy. From RNA transcripts, TCR beta CDR3 regions were amplified. A first-round RT-PCR of the TCR CDR3 used the HTBI primer set. TCRdb processed the multiplex PCR reads anew with MiXCR; each CDR3 protein has one entry. The sample carries more than 300,000 distinct CDR3 sequences, roughly a sixth recorded once. Sequencing used blood. These receptors came from a woman aged 25 to 45 with Graves' hyperthyroidism that later progressed to Graves' ophthalmopathy.

The V call is TRBV20-1, the J call TRBJ2-7; no firm D call. V was trimmed by 3 bases and J by 4 bases, leaving 16 bases between them. The CDR3 loop spans 14 amino acids. Looked up from germline, CDR1 is DFQATT and CDR2 is SNEGSKA (reference sequence). The CDR3 sequence is CSASPPNLRYEQYF. The DNA of the CDR3 is TGCAGTGCTAGTCCACCAAACCTCCGGTACGAGCAGTACTTC.

The rearrangement uses TRBV9 and TRBJ2-1; D may match TRBD1 or TRBD2 (5 bases each). Per germline, CDR1 SGDLS and CDR2 YYNGEE. Trimming pared 4 bases from V and 3 bases from J, leaving 17 bases between. This CDR3 is built from 16 residues. The CDR3 here is CASSSSEGTYYNEQFF. The CDR3 DNA reads TGTGCCAGCAGCTCCTCCGAGGGGACCTACTACAATGAGCAGTTCTTC. Filled out from reference TRBV9 and TRBJ2-1, the complete variable domain reads DSGVTQTPKHLITATGQRVTLRCSPRSGDLSVYWYQQSLDQGLQFLIQYYNGEERAKGNILERFSAQQFPDLHSELNLSSLELGDSALYFCASSSSEGTYYNEQFFGPGTRLTVL.

This clonotype was counted ten times or more. This sequence joins TRBV28 and TRBJ1-2; no reliable D call. Germline CDR1 and CDR2: MDHEN and SYDVKM. V was cut by 8 bases and J by 2 bases, with 6 bases left in between. There are 11 residues in the CDR3. The CDR3 DNA sequence: TGTGCCAGCCAAATAAACTATGGCTACACCTTC. It translates to CASQINYGYTF.

This clonotype was seen many times. This chain joins TRBV27 and TRBJ1-1; perhaps TRBD1 as D (6 bases). This CDR3 region has 14 residues. Germline CDR1 MNHEY, CDR2 SMNVEV (reference sequence). With 3 bases removed from V and 1 base from J, the gap between germline ends came to 9 bases. CDR3 DNA sequence: TGTGCCAGCAGTTTTGTAGGGGGGAACACTGAAGCTTTCTTT. This codes for CASSFVGGNTEAFF.

This clonotype was counted at least ten times. This sequence joins TRBV29-1 and TRBJ2-1, with 8 nucleotides matching TRBD2. This CDR3 is 13 amino acids long. Germline V gene lookup returns CDR1 SQVTM and CDR2 ANQGSEA. V gave up 6 bases and J gave up 15 bases; unmatched junction bases: 16. CDR3 protein: CSVGLGLREGRFF. DNA for the CDR3: TGCAGCGTGGGCTTGGGACTCCGGGAGGGTCGGTTCTTC.

This clonotype appeared many times. V gene TRBV18 combines with J gene TRBJ2-3; D ambiguous. The germline V gene has CDR1 KGHSH and CDR2 LQKENI. Between the trimmed V and J ends, which lost 4 bases and 5 bases, there was a span of 13 bases. CDR3 length equals 14 residues. The CDR3 reads CASSLDRAGDTQYF. The CDR3 coding sequence is TGTGCCAGCTCACTCGATAGAGCCGGAGATACGCAGTATTTT. The variable domain in full, completed from reference TRBV18 and TRBJ2-3, reads NAGVMQNPRHLVRRRGQEARLRCSPMKGHSHVYWYRQLPEEGLKFMVYLQKENIIDESGMPKERFSAEFPKEGPSILRIQQVVRGDSAAYFCASSLDRAGDTQYFGPGTRLTVL.

At least ten counts were recorded for this clonotype. The J gene is TRBJ1-5, the V gene TRBV6-1, with TRBD1 matching 8 bases. Germline V gene data show CDR1 as MNHNS and CDR2 as SASEGT. The CDR3 is 16 amino acids. V shed 6 bases, J shed 0 bases, and the junction held 7 bases outside the gene matches. In DNA form, the CDR3 reads TGTGCCAGCAGGACGGACAGGGCTTATAGCAATCAGCCCCAGCATTTT. It translates to CASRTDRAYSNQPQHF.

On this clonotype itself: A read error may explain this, as a much larger clone is one base away. The V and J genes are TRBV20-1 and TRBJ2-1, with TRBD2 matching over 7 bases. This CDR3 contains 12 residues. CDR1 is DFQATT and CDR2 is SNEGSKA in the germline V gene (reference sequence). J lost 14 bases, V lost 6 bases, and 13 bases had no gene match. The CDR3 nucleotides read TGCAGTGCCCAAGGTGAAAATCGGGGGGAGTTCTTC. It yields the protein CSAQGENRGEFF.

To note about this clonotype: A much larger clone differs from this one at a single base, so this may be a read error. In DNA form, the CDR3 reads TGTGCCAGCAGTTTAAACCGACAGGTCTACAATCAGCCCCAGCATTTT. The encoded protein is CASSLNRQVYNQPQHF. J is TRBJ1-5 and V is TRBV6-5; perhaps TRBD1 as D (6 bases). Germline V lookup: CDR1 MNHEY, CDR2 SVGAGI. The CDR3 consists of 16 residues. V was pared by 4 bases and J by 3 bases, with 16 bases between.

The V call is TRBV7-9, the J call TRBJ1-2; 8 nucleotides match TRBD1. The CDR3 contains 14 residues. The J segment lost 7 bases and the V segment lost 5 bases, leaving 9 bases of the junction unmatched. Germline V gene sequence: CDR1 SEHNR, CDR2 FQNEAQ (reference sequence). The CDR3 loop is CASSIMQGARGYTF. The CDR3 DNA sequence: TGTGCCAGCAGCATTATGCAGGGGGCGCGTGGCTACACCTTC.

This clonotype came up a few times. The chain links TRBV7-8 to TRBJ1-2; no definite D call. Germline CDR1 and CDR2: SGHVS and FQNEAQ. The CDR3 runs to 15 residues. V lost 4 bases and J lost 7, with 19 bases in between. CDR3 residues: CASSSGFGPGPGYTF. For the CDR3, the DNA is TGTGCCAGCAGCTCGGGTTTCGGGCCCGGACCTGGCTACACCTTC.

This clonotype was recorded many times. This chain links TRBV10-3 with TRBJ2-3, with D perhaps TRBD2 (7 bases). V lost 4 bases and J lost 0, with 11 bases in between. CDR3 length: 15 amino acids. Germline lookup yields CDR1 ENHRY and CDR2 SYGVKD. DNA of the CDR3: TGTGCCATCAGTGGGGGAGGGGGGAGCACAGATACGCAGTATTTT. Its protein is CAISGGGGSTDTQYF.

This clonotype was seen at least ten times. V gene TRBV2 combines with J gene TRBJ2-1; D might be TRBD1 (6 bases). Deletions cut 8 bases from V and 0 bases from J, with 17 bases between. Germline V gives CDR1 SNHLY, CDR2 FYNNEI. This CDR3 is built from 16 residues. The CDR3 protein is CASGPAQGGSYNEQFF. The CDR3, as DNA: TGTGCCAGCGGCCCGGCACAGGGTGGCTCCTACAATGAGCAGTTCTTC.

CDR3 residues: CASKTTGANVLTF. In DNA, the CDR3 is TGTGCCAGCAAAACGACTGGGGCCAACGTCCTGACTTTC. The rearrangement joins TRBV7-9 to TRBJ2-6; D remains ambiguous. The CDR3 spans 13 residues. V was shortened by 7 bases and J by 2 bases, with 6 bases between the two germline ends. Germline-derived CDR1 and CDR2 are SEHNR and FQNEAQ (reference sequence).

This clonotype was detected many times. The chain combines TRBV29-1 with TRBJ2-1, with TRBD1 matching 7 bases. Germline V gives CDR1 SQVTM, CDR2 ANQGSEA. After removal of 5 bases from V and 3 bases from J, the junction contained 16 bases not matched to a gene. CDR3 size: 17 residues. The CDR3 nucleotides are TGCAGCGTTCCTAGGACAGGTCCTAGGATAGGCTACAATGAGCAGTTCTTC. Translating it yields CSVPRTGPRIGYNEQFF.

The J gene is TRBJ2-3, the V gene TRBV29-1, with D possibly being TRBD1 or TRBD2 (6 bases each). V was pared by 2 bases and J by 0 bases, with 15 bases between. The V gene's germline CDR1 is SQVTM and CDR2 ANQGSEA. The CDR3 totals 16 residues. The CDR3 coding sequence is TGCAGCGTTGAATGGGGGGCAAGTCCTAGCACAGATACGCAGTATTTT. Translating it yields CSVEWGASPSTDTQYF.

The chain combines TRBV12-5 with TRBJ2-5, with a weak D call TRBD1 (5 bases). From germline, CDR1 is LGHNT and CDR2 FRNRAP. V was cut by 1 base and J by 4 bases, with 10 bases left in between. This CDR3 is 14 amino acids long. The CDR3 loop is CASGLGGPTETQYF. CDR3 DNA sequence: TGTGCTAGTGGTTTGGGGGGCCCCACAGAGACCCAGTACTTC. Drawing the rest from reference TRBV12-5 and TRBJ2-5, the complete variable domain is DARVTQTPRHKVTEMGQEVTMRCQPILGHNTVFWYRQTMMQGLELLAYFRNRAPLDDSGMPKDRFSAEMPDATLATLKIQPSEPRDSAVYFCASGLGGPTETQYFGPGTRLLVL.

This chain uses TRBV20-1 with TRBJ2-3; D might be TRBD1 or TRBD2, each matching 6 bases. Trimming shortened V by 1 base and J by 4 bases, and 15 bases separated the two germline ends. This CDR3 has 15 residues. In germline, CDR1 is DFQATT, CDR2 SNEGSKA (reference sequence). The CDR3: CSARGGGRLADTQYF. The CDR3 DNA follows: TGCAGTGCTAGAGGTGGGGGGCGTCTCGCAGATACGCAGTATTTT.